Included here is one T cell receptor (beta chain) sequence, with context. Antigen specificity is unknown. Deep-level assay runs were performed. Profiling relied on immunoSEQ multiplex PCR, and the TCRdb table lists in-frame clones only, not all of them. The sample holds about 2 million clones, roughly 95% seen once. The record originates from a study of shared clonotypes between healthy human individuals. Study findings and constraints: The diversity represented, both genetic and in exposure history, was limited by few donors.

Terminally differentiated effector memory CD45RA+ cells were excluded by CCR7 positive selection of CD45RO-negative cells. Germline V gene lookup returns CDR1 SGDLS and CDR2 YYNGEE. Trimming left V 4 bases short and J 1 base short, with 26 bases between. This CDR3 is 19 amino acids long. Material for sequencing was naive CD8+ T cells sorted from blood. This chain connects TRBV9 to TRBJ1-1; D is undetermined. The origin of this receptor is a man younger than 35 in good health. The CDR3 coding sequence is TGTGCCAGCAGCCAGAACCCGACGACCTTAACGCATTCGAACACTGAAGCTTTCTTT. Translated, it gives CASSQNPTTLTHSNTEAFF.